This T cell receptor (beta chain) was sequenced for a study of control samples from healthy donors and cancer patients. Produced via immunoSEQ multiplex PCR; TCRdb's table is partial and in-frame only. The sample yields roughly 50,000 clones, 90% to 95% seen once. From germline, CDR1 is GTSNPN and CDR2 SVGIG (reference sequence). This CDR3 is built from 13 residues. Trimming took off 4 bases at V and 1 base at J, with 11 bases between the two ends. As concerns this clone: Within the sample, other DNA sequences also encode this same CDR3.

The receptor was derived from a young man in good health. This chain joins TRBV30 and TRBJ2-7; tentative D call: TRBD1 (6 bases). Sequences were obtained from blood. CDR3 sequence: CAWNQGQSYEQYF. The CDR3 bases are TGTGCCTGGAACCAGGGGCAGTCCTACGAGCAGTACTTC.